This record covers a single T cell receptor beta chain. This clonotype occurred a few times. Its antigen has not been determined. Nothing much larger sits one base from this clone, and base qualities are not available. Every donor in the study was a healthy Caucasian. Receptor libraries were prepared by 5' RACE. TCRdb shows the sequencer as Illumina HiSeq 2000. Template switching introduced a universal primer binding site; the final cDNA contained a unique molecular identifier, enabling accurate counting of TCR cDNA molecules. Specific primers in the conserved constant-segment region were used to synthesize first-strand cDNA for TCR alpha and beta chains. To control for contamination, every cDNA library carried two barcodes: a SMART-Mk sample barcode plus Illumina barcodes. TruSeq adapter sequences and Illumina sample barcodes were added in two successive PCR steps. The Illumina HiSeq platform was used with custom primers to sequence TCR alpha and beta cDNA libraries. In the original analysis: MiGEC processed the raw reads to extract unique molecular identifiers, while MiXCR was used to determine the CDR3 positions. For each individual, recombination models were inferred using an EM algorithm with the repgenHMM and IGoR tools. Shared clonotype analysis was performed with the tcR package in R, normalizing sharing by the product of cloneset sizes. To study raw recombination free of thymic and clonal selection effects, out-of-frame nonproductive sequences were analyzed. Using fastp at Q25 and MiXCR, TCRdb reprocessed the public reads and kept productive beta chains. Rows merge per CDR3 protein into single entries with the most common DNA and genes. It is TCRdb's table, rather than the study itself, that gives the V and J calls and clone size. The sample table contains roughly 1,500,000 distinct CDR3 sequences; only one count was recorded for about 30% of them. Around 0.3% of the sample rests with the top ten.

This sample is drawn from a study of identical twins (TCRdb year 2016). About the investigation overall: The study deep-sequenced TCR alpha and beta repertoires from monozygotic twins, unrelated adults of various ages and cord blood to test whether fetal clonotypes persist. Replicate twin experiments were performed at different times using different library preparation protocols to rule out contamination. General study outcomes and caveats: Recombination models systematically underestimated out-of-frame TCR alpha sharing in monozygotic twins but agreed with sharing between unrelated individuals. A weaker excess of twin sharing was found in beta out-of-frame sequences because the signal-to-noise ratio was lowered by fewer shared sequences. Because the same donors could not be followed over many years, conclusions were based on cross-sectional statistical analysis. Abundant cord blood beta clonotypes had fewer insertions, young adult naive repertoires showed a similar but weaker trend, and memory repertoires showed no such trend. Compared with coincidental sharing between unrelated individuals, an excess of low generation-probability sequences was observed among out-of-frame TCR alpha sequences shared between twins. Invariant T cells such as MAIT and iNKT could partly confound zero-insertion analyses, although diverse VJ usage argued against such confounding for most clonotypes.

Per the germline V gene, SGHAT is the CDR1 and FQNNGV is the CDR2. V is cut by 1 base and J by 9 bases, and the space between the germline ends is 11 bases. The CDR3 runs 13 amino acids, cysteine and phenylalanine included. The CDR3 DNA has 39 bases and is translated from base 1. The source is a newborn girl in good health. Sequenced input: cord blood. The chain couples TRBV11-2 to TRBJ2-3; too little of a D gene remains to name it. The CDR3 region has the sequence CASSLGAETTQYF. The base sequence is TGTGCCAGCAGCTTAGGGGCGGAGACAACGCAGTATTTT.